This TCR beta chain was identified during a study of Ad26.COV2.S vaccination and SARS-CoV-2 variants. Study-wide findings and caveats: Marked by substantial breadth, spike-specific CD8+ and CD4+ T cell responses were reportedly seen after vaccination.

Of note for this clone: No antigen is known for it.

The CDR3 runs to 13 residues. The V end was cut by 5 bases, the J end by 5 bases, with 10 bases between. Germline CDR1 is MNHEY and CDR2 is SMNVEV (reference sequence). This table comes from immunoSEQ multiplex PCR, and its TCRdb copy is limited to in-frame clones, with some not included. The table shows about 400,000 clones, with about 85% occurring only once. Described treatment: around 19 received Ad26.COV2.S at low or high dose, single or two shots; about 5 received placebo; per-sample allocation not given. Sample collection was performed on day 63 after the first vaccine or placebo injection. V gene TRBV27 combines with J gene TRBJ1-5; the D is unclear. The origin of this receptor is a person aged 18-60 years who received the Ad26.COV2.S COVID-19 vaccine or a placebo. This sample comprised peripheral blood, obtained in a trial of Ad26.COV2.S vaccine versus placebo. The CDR3 bases are TGTGCCAGCAGTCCGGACGGTGATCAGCCCCAGCATTTT. It yields the protein CASSPDGDQPQHF.